Below, 21 T cell receptor beta chains from the same sample are listed, as sequenced in a study of a mutant IDH1 vaccine in newly diagnosed glioma. These receptors lack a known antigen. Profiled with immunoSEQ multiplex PCR; TCRdb holds only in-frame clones, not every one. Seen here are tens of thousands of clones, 84% observed once, and the top ten hold 13%. As for time point: week 23, last vaccination. Doses comprised 300 ug of mutant IDH1 20-mer peptide each, plus topical imiquimod. The input for sequencing was PBMCs, taken from a glioma patient whose treatment included an IDH1 peptide vaccine. All receptors derive from a man between 18 and 29 years old with glioma.

The chain carries TRBV29-1 and TRBJ1-5; a weak D match, TRBD1 (6 bases). V lost 5 bases, J lost 2 bases, and 13 bases lay in between. Per germline, CDR1 SQVTM and CDR2 ANQGSEA. The CDR3 is 14 amino acids. The CDR3 DNA is TGCAGCGTTCTACAGGGAGGGGGCAATCAGCCCCAGCATTTT. It translates to CSVLQGGGNQPQHF.

In nucleotides, the CDR3 is TGTGCCAGCATCAGAAGACAGGGAATAGCCGAGACCCAGTACTTC. It translates to CASIRRQGIAETQYF. The chain joins TRBV2 to TRBJ2-5; 7 bases match TRBD1. Germline V gives CDR1 SNHLY, CDR2 FYNNEI. CDR3 length: 15 residues. The ends lost 7 bases at V and 5 bases at J; junction bases unmatched: 13.

The chain employs TRBV9 and TRBJ2-2; TRBD1 is a possible D gene (6 bases). The germline V and J ends were trimmed by 0 bases and 4 bases, with 10 bases remaining between them. The V gene's germline CDR1 is SGDLS and CDR2 YYNGEE. The CDR3 has 15 amino acids. The CDR3 here is CASSVVQGGTGELFF. In nucleotides, the CDR3 is TGTGCCAGCAGCGTAGTACAGGGCGGCACCGGGGAGCTGTTTTTT.

V and J are TRBV15 and TRBJ1-2, with D possibly being TRBD1 (5 bases). Germline loops: CDR1 LNHNV, CDR2 YYDKDF (reference sequence). V shed 0 bases and J shed 0 bases, with 14 bases lying between them. CDR3 length equals 17 residues. In DNA, the CDR3 is TGTGCCACCAGCAGAGATCAAAAGGGGACTACTAACTATGGCTACACCTTC. It specifies CATSRDQKGTTNYGYTF.

The CDR3 loop reads CASSGEGQILWEANVLTF. CDR3 sequence (DNA): TGTGCCAGTAGTGGAGAAGGGCAGATCCTCTGGGAGGCCAACGTCCTGACTTTC. The rearrangement joins TRBV19 to TRBJ2-6; no firm D call. V shed 5 bases and J shed 6 bases, with 23 bases lying between them. This CDR3 is 18 amino acids long. CDR1 and CDR2 (germline): LNHDA, SQIVND (reference sequence).

The chain has TRBV5-6 and TRBJ2-1; D uncertain. The V gene lost 0 bases and the J gene lost 10 bases, with 11 bases spanning the gap. The germline gives CDR1 SGHDT, CDR2 YYEEEE. The CDR3 is 13 residues long. The CDR3 DNA reads TGTGCCAGCAGCTTGGCGGCCCAGACAGAGCAGTTCTTC. Its protein product is CASSLAAQTEQFF.

This chain joins TRBV5-1 and TRBJ2-7; a weak D match, TRBD1 (7 bases). Deletions cut 5 bases from V and 2 bases from J, with 20 bases between. The CDR3 consists of 16 residues. CDR1 is SGHRS and CDR2 is YFSETQ in the germline V gene. The chain's CDR3 is CASREGRQGLPYEQYF. The CDR3 DNA is TGCGCCAGCAGGGAGGGACGACAGGGCCTTCCCTACGAGCAGTACTTC.

The V gene is TRBV9, the J gene TRBJ2-5; 7 nucleotides line up with TRBD1. This CDR3 has 15 amino acids. Germline V gene sequence: CDR1 SGDLS, CDR2 YYNGEE. V gave up 4 bases and J gave up 5 bases; unmatched junction bases: 11. The CDR3 loop reads CASSWAEGGGETQYF. CDR3 in DNA: TGTGCCAGCAGCTGGGCCGAAGGGGGCGGGGAGACCCAGTACTTC.

This chain connects TRBV19 to TRBJ2-3, with D possibly TRBD1 on 6 matching bases. CDR3 size: 16 residues. Germline CDR1 reads LNHDA; CDR2 reads SQIVND (reference sequence). V lost 6 bases, J lost 5 bases, and 21 bases lay in between. In DNA, the CDR3 is TGTGCCAGTAGGATTGACGGACGAGGGGGTAGAGATACGCAGTATTTT. Its translation: CASRIDGRGGRDTQYF. The full variable domain, in which reference TRBV19 and TRBJ2-3 provide the parts outside the CDR3, is DGGITQSPKYLFRKEGQNVTLSCEQNLNHDAMYWYRQDPGQGLRLIYYSQIVNDFQKGDIAEGYSVSREKKESFPLTVTSAQKNPTAFYLCASRIDGRGGRDTQYFGPGTRLTVL.

This rearrangement joins TRBV19 to TRBJ2-1, with D uncertain. V dropped 8 bases and J dropped 0 bases, with 8 bases sitting between them. The germline V gene encodes CDR1 LNHDA and CDR2 SQIVND (reference sequence). This CDR3 is 13 amino acids long. The DNA for the CDR3 is TGTGCCAGTTCCCTAAACTCCTACAATGAGCAGTTCTTC. It encodes CASSLNSYNEQFF.

The chain combines TRBV18 with TRBJ1-3; D ambiguous. Germline CDR1 reads KGHSH; CDR2 reads LQKENI. The CDR3 is made up of 15 amino acids. The V end was cut by 0 bases, the J end by 0 bases, with 6 bases between. DNA of the CDR3: TGTGCCAGCTCACCACCCCCCAACTCTGGAAACACCATATATTTT. This gives the protein CASSPPPNSGNTIYF.

V and J are TRBV15 and TRBJ2-7; D is undetermined. Trimming stripped 3 bases from V and 5 bases from J, with 8 bases between. The CDR3 sequence is 12 residues long. Looked up from germline, CDR1 is LNHNV and CDR2 is YYDKDF (reference sequence). The DNA of the CDR3 is TGTGCCACCAGCAGGGCCCGGGACGAGCAGTACTTC. Protein sequence: CATSRARDEQYF.

V gene TRBV15 combines with J gene TRBJ1-5; D is possibly TRBD1 (6 bases). The V gene lost 3 bases and the J gene lost 0 bases, with 21 bases spanning the gap. The CDR3 runs to 19 residues. CDR1 LNHNV and CDR2 YYDKDF come from the germline V gene (reference sequence). CDR3 region: CATSRFRDIGRSSNQPQHF. In DNA, the CDR3 is TGTGCCACCAGCAGGTTCCGGGACATCGGGAGGAGTAGCAATCAGCCCCAGCATTTT.

The genes are TRBV6-5 and TRBJ1-5; no firm D call. This CDR3 comprises 14 residues. V dropped 6 bases and J dropped 3 bases, with 12 bases sitting between them. Germline CDR1 MNHEY, CDR2 SVGAGI. CDR3 in DNA: TGTGCCAGCAGGGACGGACGGAACAATCAGCCCCAGCATTTT. Translating it yields CASRDGRNNQPQHF.

The CDR3: CASSSGLTGFHEQYF. DNA for the CDR3: TGTGCCAGCAGCTCCGGACTTACAGGGTTCCACGAGCAGTACTTC. The rearrangement links TRBV5-6 to TRBJ2-7; maybe TRBD1 (6 bases). Germline V gene sequence: CDR1 SGHDT, CDR2 YYEEEE. The V end lost 3 bases, the J end lost 5 bases, and 18 bases lay between the germline ends. This CDR3 comprises 15 residues.

The rearrangement links TRBV19 to TRBJ1-5; tentatively, D is TRBD1 (5 bases). Between the trimmed V and J ends, which lost 1 base and 0 bases, there was a span of 10 bases. The germline V gene encodes CDR1 LNHDA and CDR2 SQIVND (reference sequence). This CDR3 is 16 amino acids long. CDR3 DNA: TGTGCCAGTAGTATAGTGAGGGGCCGTAGCAATCAGCCCCAGCATTTT. Translating it yields CASSIVRGRSNQPQHF.

This rearrangement joins TRBV19 to TRBJ1-2, with 7 bases identical to TRBD1. After removal of 6 bases from V and 4 bases from J, the junction contained 5 bases not matched to a gene. This CDR3 is built from 13 residues. Germline CDR1 is LNHDA and CDR2 is SQIVND (reference sequence). The CDR3 sequence: CASSLDRLYGYTF. DNA of the CDR3: TGTGCCAGTAGCTTGGACAGGCTCTATGGCTACACCTTC.

This clone was counted a few times. The chain is built from TRBV10-3 and TRBJ1-2; tentatively, D is TRBD1 (5 bases). Germline V lookup: CDR1 ENHRY, CDR2 SYGVKD. V lost 0 bases and J lost 7, with 9 bases in between. This CDR3 comprises 13 residues. This CDR3 is CAISESSGSGYTF. The CDR3 coding sequence is TGTGCCATCAGTGAGTCGTCAGGGAGTGGCTACACCTTC.

The chain uses TRBV7-3 and TRBJ1-1, with D perhaps TRBD1 (6 bases). The CDR3 sequence is 14 residues long. Germline CDR1 SGHTA, CDR2 FQGTGA. The germline V and J ends were trimmed by 2 bases and 5 bases, with 12 bases remaining between them. DNA of the CDR3: TGTGCCAGCAGCTTAGGGACAACTGGAACTGAAGCTTTCTTT. Translation gives CASSLGTTGTEAFF.

This chain uses TRBV5-4 with TRBJ2-3, with D possibly TRBD2 on 6 matching bases. Germline lookup yields CDR1 SGHNT and CDR2 YYREEE (reference sequence). Trimming cost V 0 bases and J 0 bases, with 14 bases left between them. The CDR3 length is 17 residues. Written as DNA, the CDR3 is TGTGCCAGCAGCTTGGCCGTGATAGCGGTTAGCACAGATACGCAGTATTTT. Its translation: CASSLAVIAVSTDTQYF.

This clone appeared a few times. The gene calls are TRBV4-1 and TRBJ1-2; 7 bases map to TRBD1. V lost 3 bases and J lost 5; bases outside the gene matches: 6. Germline loops: CDR1 MGHRA, CDR2 YSYEKL. The CDR3 has 14 amino acids. The CDR3 DNA is TGCGCCAGCAGCCATGGACAGGCCTCTTATGGCTACACCTTC. Translation gives CASSHGQASYGYTF.